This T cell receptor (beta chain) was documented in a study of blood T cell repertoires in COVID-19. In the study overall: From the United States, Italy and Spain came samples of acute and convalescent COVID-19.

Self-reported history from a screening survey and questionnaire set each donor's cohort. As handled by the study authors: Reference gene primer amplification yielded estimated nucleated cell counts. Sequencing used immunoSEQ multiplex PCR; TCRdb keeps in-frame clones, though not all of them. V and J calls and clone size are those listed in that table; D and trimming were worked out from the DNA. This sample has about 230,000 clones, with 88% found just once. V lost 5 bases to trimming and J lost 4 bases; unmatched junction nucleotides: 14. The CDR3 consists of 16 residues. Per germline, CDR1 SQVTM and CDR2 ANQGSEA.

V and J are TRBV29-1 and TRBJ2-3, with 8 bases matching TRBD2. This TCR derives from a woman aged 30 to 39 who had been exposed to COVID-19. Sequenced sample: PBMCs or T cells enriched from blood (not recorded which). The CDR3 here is CSVIGWAGGLADTQYF. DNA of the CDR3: TGCAGCGTTATCGGGTGGGCGGGAGGCCTTGCAGATACGCAGTATTTT.